The 14 T cell receptor beta chains below come from one sample, sequenced in a study of shared clonotypes between healthy human individuals. TCRdb's table, derived via immunoSEQ multiplex PCR, lists solely in-frame clones and lacks some. The sample has more than 2 million clones; about 94% are singletons. CD8 cells regarded as naive lacked CD45RO, were positively chosen for CCR7, and omitted terminally differentiated effector memory CD45RA+ cells. Sequencing was performed on naive CD8+ T cells sorted from blood. Receptors were obtained from a man younger than 35 in good health.

The V call is TRBV28, the J call TRBJ2-5; the D gene is possibly TRBD1 (5 bases). V lost 9 bases and J lost 3, with 20 bases in between. Per germline, CDR1 MDHEN and CDR2 SYDVKM. CDR3 length: 15 amino acids. The CDR3 sequence is CASLYASRAEETQYF. CDR3 in DNA: TGTGCCAGTCTCTACGCATCCAGGGCTGAAGAGACCCAGTACTTC. Together with reference TRBV28 and TRBJ2-5, the CDR3 gives the full variable domain: DVKVTQSSRYLVKRTGEKVFLECVQDMDHENMFWYRQDPGLGLRLIYFSYDVKMKEKGDIPEGYSVSREKKERFSLILESASTNQTSMYLCASLYASRAEETQYFGPGTRLLVL.

The CDR3 sequence: CASSPSESGGGNEQFF. The CDR3, as DNA: TGCGCCAGCAGCCCCAGCGAAAGCGGGGGGGGCAATGAGCAGTTCTTC. The J gene is TRBJ2-1, the V gene TRBV4-1, with TRBD2 matching 10 bases. In germline, CDR1 is MGHRA, CDR2 YSYEKL. J was trimmed by 6 bases and V by 4 bases; bases with no gene match: 9. This CDR3 comprises 16 residues.

The chain couples TRBV4-2 to TRBJ2-3; 13 bases map to TRBD2. The CDR3 is 17 amino acids. Germline V gives CDR1 LGHNA, CDR2 YNFKEQ. V shed 1 base, J shed 1 base, and the junction held 2 bases outside the gene matches. CDR3 residues: CASSQAGLAGGTDTQYF. In DNA form, the CDR3 reads TGTGCCAGCAGCCAAGCAGGACTAGCGGGGGGCACAGATACGCAGTATTTT.

This clone was seen a single time. V usage is TRBV11-2 and J usage is TRBJ1-3; D unresolved. Trimming took off 5 bases at V and 4 bases at J, with 9 bases between the two ends. Germline lookup yields CDR1 SGHAT and CDR2 FQNNGV. This CDR3 region has 13 residues. The CDR3 DNA follows: TGTGCCAGCAGCCAAACGTGGGGAAACACCATATATTTT. This codes for CASSQTWGNTIYF.

The V gene is TRBV7-2, the J gene TRBJ2-7; 9 bases align to TRBD2. CDR1 and CDR2 (germline): SGHTA, FQGNSA. Trimming cost V 6 bases and J 7 bases; bases outside gene matches: 25. The CDR3 has 19 residues. CDR3 sequence: CASSSPLGTSIFDHGEQYF. For the CDR3, the DNA is TGTGCCAGCAGTTCGCCCCTAGGGACTAGCATTTTTGACCATGGGGAGCAGTACTTC.

The chain joins TRBV13 to TRBJ2-1, with D maybe TRBD2 (6 bases). From germline, CDR1 is PRHDT and CDR2 FYEKMQ (reference sequence). The CDR3 spans 15 residues. V gave up 5 bases and J gave up 7 bases, with 18 bases separating them. The CDR3 loop is CASSPPGLPSNEQFF. The CDR3 DNA reads as TGTGCCAGCAGCCCACCGGGACTGCCCTCTAATGAGCAGTTCTTC.

This clone was detected once. This rearrangement joins TRBV10-2 to TRBJ2-3; TRBD1 matches 9 bases. CDR1 WSHSY and CDR2 SAAADI come from the germline V gene. The CDR3 totals 15 residues. V dropped 2 bases and J dropped 4; count of bases not matched to a gene: 4. Here the CDR3 reads CASSEGTGGSDTQYF. CDR3 nucleotide sequence: TGCGCCAGCAGTGAGGGAACAGGGGGCTCAGATACGCAGTATTTT.

This chain connects TRBV7-9 to TRBJ1-3, with D possibly matching TRBD1 (5 bases). The ends were cut back, 4 bases at V and 0 bases at J, with 7 bases in the middle. The CDR3 consists of 14 residues. CDR1 is SEHNR and CDR2 is FQNEAQ in the germline V gene (reference sequence). The CDR3 region is CASSSDSSGNTIYF. The CDR3 DNA reads as TGTGCCAGCAGCTCTGACAGCTCTGGAAACACCATATATTTT.

This clone has only one observation. The chain uses TRBV9 and TRBJ2-7, with TRBD2 as a possible D gene (5 bases). The CDR3 spans 16 residues. The germline V and J ends were trimmed by 0 bases and 2 bases, with 15 bases remaining between them. Looked up from germline, CDR1 is SGDLS and CDR2 is YYNGEE. The CDR3 loop is CASSVAVGSSPYEQYF. The DNA for the CDR3 is TGTGCCAGCAGCGTAGCAGTGGGGAGCTCCCCCTACGAGCAGTACTTC.

This clone was recorded only once. This rearrangement joins TRBV6-6 to TRBJ2-3; maybe TRBD2 (6 bases). Trimming took 6 bases from V and 0 from J, leaving 10 bases between them. The CDR3 runs 14 residues. Germline V lookup: CDR1 MNHNY, CDR2 SVGAGI (reference sequence). CDR3 residues: CASRGGTSTDTQYF. The CDR3 bases are TGTGCCAGCAGAGGCGGGACCAGCACAGATACGCAGTATTTT.

For this clone: Other DNA sequences of this sample code for an identical CDR3. The chain joins TRBV7-9 to TRBJ2-7, with a tentative D call TRBD2 (6 bases). CDR1 and CDR2 (germline): SEHNR, FQNEAQ (reference sequence). The CDR3 is made up of 12 amino acids. V lost 0 bases and J lost 6, with 6 bases in between. CDR3 protein: CASSLARGEQYF. The CDR3, as DNA: TGTGCCAGCAGCTTAGCGCGGGGCGAGCAGTACTTC.

The genes are TRBV6-5 and TRBJ2-7; unclear D gene. The CDR3 has 12 amino acids. With 6 bases removed from V and 4 bases from J, the gap between germline ends came to 10 bases. Germline V gene data show CDR1 as MNHEY and CDR2 as SVGAGI. The CDR3 bases are TGTGCCAGCAGAAACCTCGGGTACGAGCAGTACTTC. This codes for CASRNLGYEQYF.

The chain has TRBV7-8 and TRBJ1-2, with 7 bases matching TRBD1. This CDR3 region has 15 residues. Germline V gene data show CDR1 as SGHVS and CDR2 as FQNEAQ. The V and J ends lost 5 bases and 6 bases, in that order; junction bases with no gene match: 12. The CDR3 DNA follows: TGTGCCAGCAGCCATGGGACAGTTAAACCCCATGGCTACACCTTC. Translation: CASSHGTVKPHGYTF.

The genes are TRBV27 and TRBJ2-2; D unclear. Germline V gives CDR1 MNHEY, CDR2 SMNVEV (reference sequence). V shed 0 bases and J shed 7 bases, with 9 bases lying between them. The CDR3 is 14 amino acids. CDR3 loop: CASSLSMGGGELFF. The CDR3 coding sequence is TGTGCCAGCAGTTTATCTATGGGCGGCGGGGAGCTGTTTTTT.